The subject of this entry is one T cell receptor (beta chain). Germline lookup yields CDR1 LGHNA and CDR2 YSLEER. Trimming pared 0 bases from V and 4 bases from J, leaving 19 bases between. CDR3 length equals 18 residues. The data derive from a study of T cell responses to AZD1222 COVID-19 vaccine. Only in-frame clones appear in the TCRdb table, and some are missing; sequencing was by immunoSEQ multiplex PCR. The sample shows just under 90,000 clones, roughly 90% of them seen only once. J is TRBJ2-1 and V is TRBV4-3; D is uncertain. This clonotype was obtained from an adult in good health. Sequencing used peripheral blood, obtained on day 0 of AZD1222 vaccination. CDR3 bases: TGCGCCAGCAGCCAAGATGGTGCTAGTTCGGACCTGTACAATGAGCAGTTCTTC. Protein sequence: CASSQDGASSDLYNEQFF.